One T cell receptor beta chain is described in this entry. What it recognizes is unknown. The entry originates in a study of cytomegalovirus exposure and HLA in healthy donors. Study details: A data release that came early held 80 million to 95 million unique TCRs from HLA-typed donors.

Study observations and caveats: Most TCR sequences proved rare, with some public TCRs found in many donors. Follow-up analysis later connected one missense variant in DCLRE1C with trimming of TCR beta V- and J-genes. Across HLA loci, a later analysis found differing TCR association rates, with DRB1 most and HLA-C fewest.

Trimming removed 5 bases at V and 8 bases at J, with 15 bases between. Germline values: CDR1 MNHEY, CDR2 SVGAGI. The CDR3 covers 13 residues. PCR employed 60 Vbeta and 13 Jbeta primers. Only in-frame clones appear in the TCRdb table, and some are missing; sequencing was by immunoSEQ multiplex PCR. The sample holds about 270,000 clones, 75% to 90% seen once. The chain couples TRBV6-5 to TRBJ1-2; TRBD1 might be the D (6 bases). The receptor was derived from a man aged 35-49 years in good health and CMV-seropositive. Sequencing was performed on PBMCs. CDR3 sequence (DNA): TGTGCCAGCAGTGGGGGGGCAGGTTCCGGCTACACCTTC. This gives the protein CASSGGAGSGYTF.